The 11 T cell receptor beta chains below were found in one sample sequenced in a study of spatial heterogeneity in lung cancer. Time point reported: blood at routine non-recurrence follow-up after resection. TCRdb fed the 5' RACE reads into MiXCR, producing one record per CDR3 protein. This sample has about 70,000 distinct CDR3 sequences, with over 7% found just once. The starting material was PBMCs, obtained at follow-up. These receptors came from a female donor with early-stage non-small cell lung cancer.

This clonotype was found a few times. The chain combines TRBV20-1 with TRBJ2-7, with a possible D match to TRBD1 (6 bases). The CDR3 extends over 15 amino acids. Germline CDR1 and CDR2: DFQATT and SNEGSKA (reference sequence). V dropped 2 bases and J dropped 0 bases, with 14 bases sitting between them. The CDR3 bases are TGCAGTGCTAGAAAAGACAGGACGAGCTCCTACGAGCAGTACTTC. Its translation is CSARKDRTSSYEQYF.

The CDR3 reads CASSSRVYEQYF. The CDR3 coding sequence is TGTGCCAGCAGCTCCAGGGTCTACGAGCAGTACTTC. The chain has TRBV6-5 and TRBJ2-7; tentatively, D is TRBD1 (5 bases). CDR1 and CDR2 (germline): MNHEY, SVGAGI. V lost 6 bases and J 3 bases, leaving 9 bases between the germline ends. There are 12 residues in the CDR3.

This clonotype was seen only a few times. The chain uses TRBV19 and TRBJ1-2, with TRBD1 identical over 10 bases. V lost 8 bases and J lost 6; bases outside the gene matches: 6. This CDR3 spans 13 amino acids. Germline V gene sequence: CDR1 LNHDA, CDR2 SQIVND (reference sequence). In DNA, the CDR3 is TGTGCCAGTTCCGACAGGGGGCTCAATGGCTACACCTTC. Protein product: CASSDRGLNGYTF.

The chain uses TRBV2 and TRBJ2-2, with D tentatively TRBD1 (5 bases). Trimming took off 7 bases at V and 0 bases at J, with 12 bases between the two ends. Germline-derived CDR1 and CDR2 are SNHLY and FYNNEI. The CDR3 has 15 residues. CDR3 sequence (DNA): TGTGCCAGCACAGGCAGGGTCACGAACACCGGGGAGCTGTTTTTT. Residues: CASTGRVTNTGELFF. The full variable domain, in which reference TRBV2 and TRBJ2-2 provide the parts outside the CDR3, is EPEVTQTPSHQVTQMGQEVILRCVPISNHLYFYWYRQILGQKVEFLVSFYNNEISEKSEIFDDQFSVERPDGSNFTLKIRSTKLEDSAMYFCASTGRVTNTGELFFGEGSRLTVL.

This chain links TRBV7-6 with TRBJ1-2; D gene uncertain. V was pared by 5 bases and J by 7 bases, with 17 bases between. CDR3 size: 14 residues. In germline, CDR1 is SGHVS, CDR2 FNYEAQ. The CDR3 reads CASSPDWREGGYTF. For the CDR3, the DNA is TGTGCCAGCAGCCCGGACTGGAGGGAGGGTGGCTACACCTTC.

This clonotype was seen at least ten times. The J gene is TRBJ2-3, the V gene TRBV14; a weak D match, TRBD2 (6 bases). Between the trimmed V and J ends, which lost 5 bases and 4 bases, there was a span of 7 bases. This CDR3 is built from 12 residues. Germline CDR1 SGHDN, CDR2 FVKESK. In DNA, the CDR3 is TGTGCCAGCAGCTGGGGGGCAGATACGCAGTATTTT. It yields the protein CASSWGADTQYF.

In its sample, this clonotype was seen a few times. This chain joins TRBV20-1 and TRBJ2-7; D is tentatively TRBD1 or TRBD2 (5 bases each). Germline-derived CDR1 and CDR2 are DFQATT and SNEGSKA (reference sequence). CDR3 length: 11 residues. Trimming left V 5 bases short and J 2 bases short, with 7 bases between. The DNA for the CDR3 is TGCAGTGCTCGGGGACCCTACGAGCAGTACTTC. Translation: CSARGPYEQYF.

This clonotype was seen repeatedly, ten times or more. The genes are TRBV5-1 and TRBJ2-7; a weak D match, TRBD2 (5 bases). This CDR3 contains 14 residues. The germline V and J ends were trimmed by 5 bases and 0 bases, with 12 bases remaining between them. Germline lookup yields CDR1 SGHRS and CDR2 YFSETQ. The CDR3 loop is CASSSRGTSYEQYF. CDR3 nucleotides: TGCGCCAGCAGTTCTCGGGGAACCTCCTACGAGCAGTACTTC.

This clonotype came up many times. The chain links TRBV10-3 to TRBJ2-7, with 9 nucleotides matching TRBD2. The CDR3 runs to 14 residues. Trimming at V came to 5 bases and at J to 6 bases, leaving 8 bases not matched to a gene. The germline CDR1 and CDR2 sequences are ENHRY and SYGVKD. Here the CDR3 DNA reads TGTGCCATCAGTCAGACTAGCGGAAGCTTCGAGCAGTACTTC. As protein: CAISQTSGSFEQYF.

This chain links TRBV11-2 with TRBJ2-1; D may be TRBD2 (6 bases). The V and J ends lost 1 base and 0 bases respectively, with 13 bases between them. The germline V gene has CDR1 SGHAT and CDR2 FQNNGV. This CDR3 is 17 amino acids long. The CDR3 DNA reads as TGTGCCAGCAGCTTAGGAAGCGGGTACAGCTCCTACAATGAGCAGTTCTTC. Residues: CASSLGSGYSSYNEQFF.

This chain uses TRBV24-1 with TRBJ2-1; maybe TRBD2 (6 bases). The germline V gene encodes CDR1 KGHDR and CDR2 SFDVKD. This CDR3 region has 14 residues. Trimming stripped 5 bases from V and 7 bases from J, with 14 bases between. The CDR3, as DNA: TGTGCCACCAGTGGTTCCGGGACTCCAAATGAGCAGTTCTTC. Its protein product is CATSGSGTPNEQFF.